One TCR beta chain is described in this entry. The V end was cut by 1 base, the J end by 2 bases, with 9 bases between. Germline V gene data show CDR1 as MGHRA and CDR2 as YSYEKL. This CDR3 spans 14 amino acids. Study processing details: Researchers report that nucleated cell counts were estimated from reference gene primer amplification. TCRdb keeps only in-frame clones here, not all; method: immunoSEQ multiplex PCR. The V and J calls and clone size come from that table; D and trimming were worked out from the DNA. The sample has 20,000 to 30,000 clones; about 81% are singletons. The sample originates from a study of blood T cell repertoires in COVID-19. The overall study: Both acute and convalescent COVID-19 samples were obtained from the United States, Italy and Spain. The cDNA or gDNA used as material had been derived from T cells, B-cell-depleted T cells, or PBMCs.

The clonotype originates from a human donor in a cohort sampled during active COVID-19. This chain uses TRBV4-1 with TRBJ2-7; TRBD1 might be the D (5 bases). Sequenced sample: peripheral blood. In DNA, the CDR3 is TGCGCCAGCAGCCAAGGTGCAGGGCCCTACGAGCAGTACTTC. Its translation: CASSQGAGPYEQYF.